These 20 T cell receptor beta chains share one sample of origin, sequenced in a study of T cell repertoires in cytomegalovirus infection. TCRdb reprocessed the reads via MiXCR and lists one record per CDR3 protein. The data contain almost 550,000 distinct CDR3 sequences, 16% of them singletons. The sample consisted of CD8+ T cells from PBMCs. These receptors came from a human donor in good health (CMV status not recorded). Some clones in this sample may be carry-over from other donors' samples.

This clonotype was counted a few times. CDR3 in DNA: TGTGCCAGTAGTATTTGGGCCCTTGATCAGGGGACAGGGACAGTGAATGAGCAGTTCTTC. Translation gives CASSIWALDQGTGTVNEQFF. The chain uses TRBV19 and TRBJ2-1, with 9 bases fitting TRBD1. Trimming removed 3 bases from V and 7 bases from J; junction bases left unmatched: 22. The CDR3 is 20 amino acids. Germline CDR1 LNHDA, CDR2 SQIVND (reference sequence).

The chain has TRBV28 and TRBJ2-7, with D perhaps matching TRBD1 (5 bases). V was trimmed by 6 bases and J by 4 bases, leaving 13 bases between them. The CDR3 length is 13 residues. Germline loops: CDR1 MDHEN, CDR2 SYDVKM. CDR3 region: CASRDGQTYEQYF. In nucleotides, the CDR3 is TGTGCCAGCAGAGACGGACAAACATACGAGCAGTACTTC.

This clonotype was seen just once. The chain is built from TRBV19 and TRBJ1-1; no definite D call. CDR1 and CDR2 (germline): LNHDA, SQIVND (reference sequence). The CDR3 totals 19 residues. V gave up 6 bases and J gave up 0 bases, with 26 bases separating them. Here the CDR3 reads CASSISPFLRTLMNTEAFF. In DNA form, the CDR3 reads TGTGCCAGTAGCATTTCTCCATTTCTCCGGACCCTAATGAACACTGAAGCTTTCTTT.

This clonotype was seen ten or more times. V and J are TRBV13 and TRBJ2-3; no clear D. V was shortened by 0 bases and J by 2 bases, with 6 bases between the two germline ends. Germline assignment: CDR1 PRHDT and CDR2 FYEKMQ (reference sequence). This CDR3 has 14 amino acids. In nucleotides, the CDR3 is TGTGCCAGCAGCTTAGGTAGGGCCACAGATACGCAGTATTTT. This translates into CASSLGRATDTQYF. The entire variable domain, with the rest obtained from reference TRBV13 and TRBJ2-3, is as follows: AAGVIQSPRHLIKEKRETATLKCYPIPRHDTVYWYQQGPGQDPQFLISFYEKMQSDKGSIPDRFSAQQFSDYHSELNMSSLELGDSALYFCASSLGRATDTQYFGPGTRLTVL.

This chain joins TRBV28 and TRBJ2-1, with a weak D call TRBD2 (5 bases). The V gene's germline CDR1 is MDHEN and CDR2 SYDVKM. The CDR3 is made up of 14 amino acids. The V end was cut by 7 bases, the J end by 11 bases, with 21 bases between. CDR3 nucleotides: TGTGCCAGCATTTCTTCCCAGGTGCGGAGGAAGCAGTTCTTC. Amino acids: CASISSQVRRKQFF.

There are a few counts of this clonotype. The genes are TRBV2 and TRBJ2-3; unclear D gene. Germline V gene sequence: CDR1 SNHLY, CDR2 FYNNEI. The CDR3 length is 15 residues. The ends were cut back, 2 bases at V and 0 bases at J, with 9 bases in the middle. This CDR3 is CASSETAASTDTQYF. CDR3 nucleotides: TGTGCCAGCAGTGAAACGGCCGCAAGCACAGATACGCAGTATTTT.

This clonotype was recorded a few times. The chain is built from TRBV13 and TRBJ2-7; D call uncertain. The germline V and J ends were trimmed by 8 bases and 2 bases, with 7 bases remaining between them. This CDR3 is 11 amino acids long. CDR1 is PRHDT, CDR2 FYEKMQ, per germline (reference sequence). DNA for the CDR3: TGTGCCAGCGGACCAACCTACGAGCAGTACTTC. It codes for CASGPTYEQYF.

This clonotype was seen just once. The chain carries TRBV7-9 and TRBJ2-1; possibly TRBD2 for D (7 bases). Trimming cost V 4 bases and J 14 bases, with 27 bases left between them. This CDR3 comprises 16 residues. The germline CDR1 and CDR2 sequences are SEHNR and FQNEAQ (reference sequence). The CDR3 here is CASSSPGEGGPPRKFF. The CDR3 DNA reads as TGTGCCAGCAGCTCCCCCGGGGAGGGGGGGCCCCCAAGGAAGTTCTTC. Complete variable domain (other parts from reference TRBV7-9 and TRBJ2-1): DTGVSQNPRHKITKRGQNVTFRCDPISEHNRLYWYRQTLGQGPEFLTYFQNEAQLEKSRLLSDRFSAERPKGSFSTLEIQRTEQGDSAMYLCASSSPGEGGPPRKFFGPGTRLTVL.

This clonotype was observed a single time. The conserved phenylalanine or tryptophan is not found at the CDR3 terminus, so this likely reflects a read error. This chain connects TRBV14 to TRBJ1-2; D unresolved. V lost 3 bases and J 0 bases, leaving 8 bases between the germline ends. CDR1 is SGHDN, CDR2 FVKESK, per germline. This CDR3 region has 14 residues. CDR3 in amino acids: CASSQGSANYGYTL. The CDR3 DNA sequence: TGTGCCAGCAGCCAGGGATCAGCTAACTATGGCTACACCTTA.

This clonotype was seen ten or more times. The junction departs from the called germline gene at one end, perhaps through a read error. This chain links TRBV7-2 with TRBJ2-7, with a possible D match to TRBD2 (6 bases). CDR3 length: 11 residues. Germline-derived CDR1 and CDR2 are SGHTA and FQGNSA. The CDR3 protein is CASRLGREQYF. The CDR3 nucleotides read TGTGCCAGCAGATTAGGGAGGGAGCAGTACTTC.

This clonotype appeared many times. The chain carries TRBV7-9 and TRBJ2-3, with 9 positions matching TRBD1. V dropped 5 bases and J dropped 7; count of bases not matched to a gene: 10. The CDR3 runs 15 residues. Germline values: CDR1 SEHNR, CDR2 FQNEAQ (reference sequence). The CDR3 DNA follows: TGTGCCAGCAGCCTGTCCCGGGACAGGGAATATACGCAGTATTTT. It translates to CASSLSRDREYTQYF.

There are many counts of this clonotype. CDR3 in amino acids: CASSEWTGFDYEQYF. The CDR3 region has the DNA TGTGCCAGCAGTGAGTGGACAGGGTTCGACTACGAGCAGTACTTC. The rearrangement uses TRBV6-1 and TRBJ2-7; 8 bases match TRBD1. The V segment lost 3 bases and the J segment 3 bases; nucleotides outside the gene matches: 7. The length of the CDR3 is 15 residues. Germline loops: CDR1 MNHNS, CDR2 SASEGT.

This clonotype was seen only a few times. The DNA of the CDR3 is TGTGCCAGCAGTTTAGGGGTCGGACTAGCGGGAGCGAGCTCCTACAATGAGCAGTTCTTC. Its translation is CASSLGVGLAGASSYNEQFF. This chain joins TRBV12-3 or TRBV12-4 and TRBJ2-1; TRBD2 aligns across 13 bases. This CDR3 is built from 20 residues. V shed 1 base, J shed 0 bases, and the junction held 9 bases outside the gene matches.

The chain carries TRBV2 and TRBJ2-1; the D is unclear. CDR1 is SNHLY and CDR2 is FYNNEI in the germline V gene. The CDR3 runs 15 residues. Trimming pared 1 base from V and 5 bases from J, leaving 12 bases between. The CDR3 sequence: CASSEGGPLHNEQFF. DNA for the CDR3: TGTGCCAGCAGTGAAGGCGGACCCCTTCACAATGAGCAGTTCTTC.

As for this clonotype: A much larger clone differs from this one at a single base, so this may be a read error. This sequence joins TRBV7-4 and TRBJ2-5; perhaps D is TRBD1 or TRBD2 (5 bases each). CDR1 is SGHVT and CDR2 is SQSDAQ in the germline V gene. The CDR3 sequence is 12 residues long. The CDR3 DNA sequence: TGTACCAGCAGCCGAGGGGCGGAGACCCAGTACTTC. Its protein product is CTSSRGAETQYF.

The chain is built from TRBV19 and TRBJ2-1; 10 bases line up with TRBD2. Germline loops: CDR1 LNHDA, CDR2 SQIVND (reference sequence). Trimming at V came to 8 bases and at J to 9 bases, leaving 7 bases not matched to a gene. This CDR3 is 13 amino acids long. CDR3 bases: TGTGCCAGTGGCCTAGCGGGAGTAAGTGAGCAGTTCTTC. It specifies CASGLAGVSEQFF.

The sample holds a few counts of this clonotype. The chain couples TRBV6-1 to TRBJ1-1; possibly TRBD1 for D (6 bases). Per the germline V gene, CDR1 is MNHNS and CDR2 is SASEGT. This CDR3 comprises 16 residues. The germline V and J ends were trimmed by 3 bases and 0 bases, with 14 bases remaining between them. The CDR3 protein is CASSDADRLMNTEAFF. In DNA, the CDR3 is TGTGCCAGCAGTGATGCGGACAGACTAATGAACACTGAAGCTTTCTTT.

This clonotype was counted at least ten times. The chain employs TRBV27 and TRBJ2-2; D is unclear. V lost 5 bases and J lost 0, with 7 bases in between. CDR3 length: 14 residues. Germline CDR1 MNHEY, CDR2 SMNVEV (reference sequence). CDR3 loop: CASSGWANTGELFF. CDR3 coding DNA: TGTGCCAGCAGTGGCTGGGCGAACACCGGGGAGCTGTTTTTT.

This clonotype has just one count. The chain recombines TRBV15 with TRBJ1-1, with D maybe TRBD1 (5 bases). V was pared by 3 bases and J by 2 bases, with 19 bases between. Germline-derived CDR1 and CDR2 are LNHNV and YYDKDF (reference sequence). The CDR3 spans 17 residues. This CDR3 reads CATSRMPRAGINTEAFF. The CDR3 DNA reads TGTGCCACCAGCAGGATGCCAAGGGCAGGGATAAACACTGAAGCTTTCTTT.

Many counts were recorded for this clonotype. The CDR3 coding sequence is TGTGCCAGCTCGGGCCAAAACAGGGGAGACTATGGCTACACCTTC. Translation gives CASSGQNRGDYGYTF. The chain uses TRBV11-1 and TRBJ1-2; 7 positions match TRBD1. The CDR3 has 15 amino acids. The V gene end was trimmed by 8 bases and the J gene end by 3 bases; junction bases not matched to a gene: 12. Germline values: CDR1 SGHAT, CDR2 FQDESV (reference sequence).